The 5 T cell receptor beta chains below come from one sample, sequenced in a study of shared clonotypes between healthy human individuals. Libraries were prepared by immunoSEQ multiplex PCR; TCRdb keeps only in-frame clonotypes and omits some of them. The data show some 900,000 clones, 76% seen once. The sequenced sample was memory CD4+ T cells sorted from blood. Noted subset: CD45RA-negative fraction. The receptors were sampled from a man aged 18 to 35 in good health.

This clone was counted between two and nine times. The chain carries TRBV2 and TRBJ2-7, with D possibly TRBD1 on 5 matching bases. Trimming took 1 base from V and 0 from J, leaving 10 bases between them. The CDR3 extends over 15 amino acids. The germline V gene encodes CDR1 SNHLY and CDR2 FYNNEI. CDR3 amino acids: CASSEGYGASYEQYF. The CDR3 DNA is TGTGCCAGCAGTGAAGGGTATGGGGCCTCCTACGAGCAGTACTTC.

This chain links TRBV7-2 with TRBJ1-5; 8 bases agree with TRBD1. Losses at the gene ends were 1 base for V and 9 bases for J; bases not matched to a gene: 8. CDR1 is SGHTA and CDR2 is FQGNSA in the germline V gene. This CDR3 is 15 amino acids long. The CDR3 DNA reads TGTGCCAGCAGCTTAGACGGACAGGGATACTCGCCCCAGCATTTT. It translates to CASSLDGQGYSPQHF.

This CDR3 reads CASSIQPSGTQYF. For the CDR3, the DNA is TGTGCCAGTAGTATTCAGCCCTCGGGGACCCAGTACTTC. The chain recombines TRBV19 with TRBJ2-5; unclear D gene. CDR3 length: 13 residues. V lost 3 bases and J 7 bases, leaving 12 bases between the germline ends. Germline V gene lookup returns CDR1 LNHDA and CDR2 SQIVND (reference sequence).

This chain uses TRBV7-2 with TRBJ2-7; possibly TRBD2 for D (5 bases). CDR3 length: 15 residues. The V end lost 1 base, the J end lost 3 bases, and 13 bases lay between the germline ends. CDR1 SGHTA and CDR2 FQGNSA come from the germline V gene. The CDR3 DNA reads as TGTGCCAGCAGCTTAGTCGGAGCGGATAACTACGAGCAGTACTTC. As protein: CASSLVGADNYEQYF.

This clone was detected only once. CDR3 amino acids: CASSTPGQGALNDGYTF. As DNA, the CDR3 is TGTGCCAGCAGCACTCCGGGACAGGGGGCGCTGAATGATGGCTACACCTTC. The chain links TRBV5-4 to TRBJ1-2; 12 bases line up with TRBD1. The trim removed 4 bases at V and 6 bases at J, leaving 13 bases unmatched. Germline CDR1 is SGHNT and CDR2 is YYREEE (reference sequence). The CDR3 totals 17 residues.